This T cell receptor (beta chain) appears in the sequencing data of a study of T cells after posttransplantation cyclophosphamide. Study-wide results and caveats: Recipient CMV seropositivity and CMV reactivation strongly tracked TRB clonality. Later post-transplant blood repertoires were often dominated by donor CD8+ memory clones.

As regards this clone: Antigen specificity is unknown.

Trimming took off 5 bases at V and 3 bases at J, with 17 bases between the two ends. Germline V lookup: CDR1 SEHNR, CDR2 FQNEAQ (reference sequence). There are 15 residues in the CDR3. Treatment was busulfan-fludarabine conditioning, a marrow graft, and cyclophosphamide on days +3 and +4. Profiling relied on immunoSEQ multiplex PCR, and the TCRdb table lists in-frame clones only, not all of them. The sample holds about 5,900 clones; roughly four fifths are singletons and the top ten take approximately 3.1%. Sequences were derived from CD4+ T cells sorted from blood, sampled 350 to 380 days after allogeneic stem cell transplant with posttransplant cyclophosphamide. The receptor was isolated from a male patient between 45 and 60 years old who received an allogeneic stem cell transplant from a related donor and was CMV-positive. Some T cells may trace back to the graft donor. The gene calls are TRBV7-9 and TRBJ2-7; tentatively, D is TRBD2 (8 bases). CDR3 sequence (DNA): TGTGCCAGCAGCCCTCAGGGGGGGACTAGCTACGAGCAGTACTTC. Translating gives CASSPQGGTSYEQYF.